The TCR beta chain described here comes from a study of molecular identifiers for immune sequencing clone quantification. Study-wide results and limits: Barcode collisions between identical TCR molecules could shrink estimates of highly expanded clone sizes.

For this clonotype: Its cognate antigen is unknown.

In TCRdb, the PCR reads were re-called with MiXCR into one record per CDR3 protein. The table lists approximately 680,000 distinct CDR3 sequences, approximately 24% of them singletons, with about 0.73% in the top ten. The TCR comes from a human donor in good health. Some libraries in this study had Jurkat cell RNA spiked in. The sample was naive CD8+ T cells from blood, with Jurkat cell RNA spiked in. Subset of the sample: FACS-sorted CD8+CD4-CCR7+CD45RA+ naive T cells.

CDR3 amino acids: CAGQGAGELFF. CDR3 DNA sequence: TGTGCCGGACAGGGAGCCGGGGAGCTGTTTTTT. The chain links TRBV7-9 to TRBJ2-2; the match to TRBD1 covers 8 bases. The trim removed 11 bases at V and 6 bases at J, leaving 2 bases unmatched. This CDR3 contains 11 residues. Per the germline V gene, CDR1 is SEHNR and CDR2 is FQNEAQ (reference sequence).